A selection of T cell receptor beta chains follows, all from one sample in a study of radiotherapy plus CTLA-4 blockade in lung cancer. Sequencing was performed with immunoSEQ multiplex PCR; in TCRdb, only in-frame clones are kept and a portion is missing. The table includes more than 90,000 clones, 88% detected once. Sequences were derived from peripheral blood, sampled from a patient treated with radiotherapy plus ipilimumab. Receptor source: a human donor with non-small cell lung cancer that progressed on radiotherapy plus ipilimumab. Both conserved end residues are part of each CDR3. Fields, in order: D gene, V gene, clone size, J gene, CDR3 protein, CDR3 DNA. The D gene is left open where the match is weak. Size is omitted from some rows. Given values are once, few, many or a class for expanded clones.

D gene: TRBD2; V gene: TRBV2; clone size: .; J gene: TRBJ2-7; CDR3 protein: CASSDSGTSGRSYTYEQYF; CDR3 DNA: TGTGCCAGCAGTGATTCAGGAACTAGCGGGAGGTCCTACACCTACGAGCAGTACTTC
D gene: .; V gene: TRBV10-1; clone size: .; J gene: TRBJ1-2; CDR3 protein: CASRPGPKQDGYTF; CDR3 DNA: TGCGCCAGCAGACCGGGCCCTAAGCAGGATGGCTACACCTTC
D gene: TRBD1; V gene: TRBV11-3; clone size: .; J gene: TRBJ1-1; CDR3 protein: CASSQRGTALNTEAFF; CDR3 DNA: TGTGCCAGCAGCCAGAGGGGGACAGCTCTGAACACTGAAGCTTTCTTT
D gene: TRBD2; V gene: TRBV6-5; clone size: .; J gene: TRBJ2-2; CDR3 protein: CASRYLTSENTGELFF; CDR3 DNA: TGTGCCAGCAGGTACCTAACTAGCGAGAACACCGGGGAGCTGTTTTTT
D gene: TRBD2; V gene: TRBV29-1; clone size: once; J gene: TRBJ2-1; CDR3 protein: CSVASGGIEQFF; CDR3 DNA: TGCAGCGTTGCTTCCGGGGGGATAGAGCAGTTCTTC
D gene: TRBD1; V gene: TRBV6-1; clone size: medium-sized; J gene: TRBJ1-1; CDR3 protein: CASSEGQRPEAFF; CDR3 DNA: TGTGCCAGCAGTGAGGGACAGCGACCTGAAGCTTTCTTT
D gene: .; V gene: TRBV18; clone size: once; J gene: TRBJ2-1; CDR3 protein: CASSPDSGAVYNEQFF; CDR3 DNA: TGTGCCAGCTCACCCGACTCAGGGGCAGTCTACAATGAGCAGTTCTTC
D gene: .; V gene: TRBV18; clone size: .; J gene: TRBJ1-2; CDR3 protein: CASSPDSSYGYTF; CDR3 DNA: TGTGCCAGCTCCCCCGACAGTAGCTATGGCTACACCTTC
D gene: .; V gene: TRBV5-1; clone size: .; J gene: TRBJ2-7; CDR3 protein: CASSPDSYEQYF; CDR3 DNA: TGCGCCAGCAGCCCGGACAGCTACGAGCAGTACTTC
D gene: TRBD1; V gene: TRBV14; clone size: .; J gene: TRBJ1-5; CDR3 protein: CASSPDRGSNQPQHF; CDR3 DNA: TGTGCCAGCAGCCCGGACAGGGGAAGCAATCAGCCCCAGCATTTT
D gene: .; V gene: TRBV5-4; clone size: .; J gene: TRBJ1-2; CDR3 protein: CASSWVQGSYGYTF; CDR3 DNA: TGTGCCAGCAGCTGGGTTCAGGGTAGCTATGGCTACACCTTC
D gene: .; V gene: TRBV25-1; clone size: .; J gene: TRBJ1-1; CDR3 protein: CASSENGAGFGGRAFF; CDR3 DNA: TGTGCCAGCAGTGAAAATGGAGCGGGGTTCGGGGGACGTGCTTTCTTT
D gene: TRBD1; V gene: TRBV6-5; clone size: .; J gene: TRBJ2-3; CDR3 protein: CASRTNRGGTDTQYF; CDR3 DNA: TGTGCCAGCAGGACCAACAGGGGTGGCACAGATACGCAGTATTTT